This T cell receptor (beta chain) was obtained from a study of blood T cell repertoires in COVID-19. V lost 6 bases and J 5 bases, leaving 14 bases between the germline ends. This CDR3 is built from 13 residues. Germline V gene sequence: CDR1 SGHDT, CDR2 YYEEEE. Clones were sequenced by immunoSEQ multiplex PCR, and TCRdb holds only the in-frame ones, with some missing. The sample lists some 70,000 clones; roughly 91% were seen once. This chain joins TRBV5-6 and TRBJ1-1, with unresolved D. This clonotype originated in a man over 45 with active COVID-19. The sample comprised peripheral blood. The CDR3 DNA reads as TGTGCCAGCAAAAGGCGGGGAGGGACTGAAGCTTTCTTT. Translated: CASKRRGGTEAFF.